This is a list of T cell receptor beta chains from one sample in a study of blood T cell repertoires in COVID-19. Measured with immunoSEQ multiplex PCR; TCRdb has only the in-frame clones, and not every one. This table has around 130,000 clones, 84% appearing once. The sample taken for sequencing was PBMCs or T cells enriched from blood (not recorded which). The receptors here all came from a woman between 45 and 65 years old with acute COVID-19. Both conserved end residues are part of each CDR3. The D gene is left open where the match is weak. Clone size appears in some rows only: once, few, many, or a class for an expanded clone.

J gene	clone size	D gene	V gene	CDR3 protein	CDR3 DNA
TRBJ2-7	NA	NA	TRBV6-5	CASSRPGGYEQYF	TGTGCCAGCAGTCGCCCCGGGGGCTACGAGCAGTACTTC
TRBJ2-1	NA	TRBD2	TRBV11-3	CASSFSTSRYNEQFF	TGTGCCAGCAGCTTCTCGACTAGCAGATACAATGAGCAGTTCTTC
TRBJ2-5	NA	TRBD2	TRBV12-3/TRBV12-4	CASSQGLAGEYF	TGTGCCAGCAGTCAGGGACTAGCGGGAGAGTACTTC
TRBJ1-1	NA	NA	TRBV11-3	CASSLGAESTEAFF	TGTGCCAGCAGCTTGGGGGCTGAAAGCACTGAAGCTTTCTTT
TRBJ2-3	NA	TRBD2	TRBV19	CASSIFRTSGGTDTQYF	TGTGCCAGTAGTATTTTCAGGACTAGCGGTGGCACAGATACGCAGTATTTT
TRBJ1-1	NA	NA	TRBV4-1	CASSQEIIISAGAVHEAFF	TGCGCCAGCAGCCAAGAAATAATAATTTCGGCAGGGGCCGTACATGAAGCTTTCTTT
TRBJ1-2	NA	TRBD1	TRBV11-2	CASSLGQGWGYTF	TGTGCCAGCAGCTTAGGACAGGGTTGGGGCTACACCTTC
TRBJ2-1	once	NA	TRBV4-3	CASSQDRSGALASGQFF	TGCGCCAGCAGCCAAGATAGGAGTGGGGCCCTGGCCTCAGGGCAGTTCTTC
TRBJ1-4	NA	TRBD1	TRBV7-9	CASSETGFSTNEKLFF	TGTGCCAGCAGCGAGACAGGGTTTAGTACTAATGAAAAACTGTTTTTT
TRBJ2-7	NA	TRBD1	TRBV5-1	CASSLGGQGYEQYF	TGCGCCAGCAGCTTGGGTGGACAGGGGTACGAGCAGTACTTC
TRBJ1-1	NA	TRBD1	TRBV28	CASSWDRPGVLNTEAFF	TGTGCCAGCAGCTGGGACAGGCCGGGGGTACTGAACACTGAAGCTTTCTTT
TRBJ2-5	NA	TRBD2	TRBV27	CASSLSLSGSRETQYF	TGTGCCAGCAGTTTATCGCTCAGCGGGAGTCGGGAGACCCAGTACTTC
TRBJ2-1	NA	NA	TRBV27	CASSFGMNNEQFF	TGTGCCAGCAGTTTCGGGATGAACAATGAGCAGTTCTTC
TRBJ2-7	NA	TRBD1	TRBV2	CASSELGRGTYEQYF	TGTGCCAGCAGTGAACTTGGCAGGGGGACCTACGAGCAGTACTTC
TRBJ2-3	NA	NA	TRBV27	CASSLGTPSTDTQYF	TGTGCCAGCAGTTTAGGGACACCTAGCACAGATACGCAGTATTTT
TRBJ1-2	NA	NA	TRBV28	CATSTATYGYTF	TGTGCCACTTCGACAGCCACCTATGGCTACACCTTC
TRBJ2-7	NA	NA	TRBV6-1	CASSELGAPYEQYF	TGTGCCAGCAGTGAACTGGGGGCCCCCTACGAGCAGTACTTC
TRBJ2-3	NA	TRBD2	TRBV2	CASSGELAGGTDTQYF	TGTGCCAGCAGTGGGGAACTAGCGGGAGGCACAGATACGCAGTATTTT
TRBJ2-5	NA	TRBD1	TRBV27	CASSLGDRVGETQYF	TGTGCCAGCAGTTTAGGCGACAGGGTGGGAGAGACCCAGTACTTC
TRBJ1-3	NA	NA	TRBV29-1	CSVRGSGNTIYF	TGCAGCGTTCGGGGATCTGGAAACACCATATATTTT
TRBJ2-1	NA	TRBD2	TRBV11-1	CASSLLAGFGNEQFF	TGTGCCAGCAGCTTACTAGCGGGTTTTGGGAATGAGCAGTTCTTC
TRBJ1-6	NA	TRBD1	TRBV7-3	CASSPTGTGEPLHF	TGTGCCAGCAGCCCCACCGGGACAGGGGAACCCCTCCACTTT
TRBJ1-3	few	NA	TRBV25-1	CASSDESSGNTIYF	TGTGCCAGCAGTGACGAGAGCTCTGGAAACACCATATATTTT
TRBJ2-7	NA	NA	TRBV7-6	CASSLEEETEQYF	TGTGCCAGCAGCTTAGAAGAGGAAACGGAGCAGTACTTC
TRBJ1-6	NA	NA	TRBV7-6	CASSVEGTYNSPLHF	TGTGCCAGCAGCGTGGAGGGGACCTATAATTCACCCCTCCACTTT
TRBJ2-3	NA	NA	TRBV9	CASSGGGGKGDTQYF	TGTGCCAGCAGCGGAGGTGGCGGGAAGGGAGATACGCAGTATTTT
TRBJ1-1	NA	NA	TRBV7-9	CASSLGGVGDTEAFF	TGTGCCAGCAGCTTAGGCGGGGTGGGGGACACTGAAGCTTTCTTT
TRBJ2-2	NA	NA	TRBV5-6	CASSLVMGGTGELFF	TGTGCCAGCAGCTTGGTGATGGGGGGTACCGGGGAGCTGTTTTTT
TRBJ2-6	once	TRBD1	TRBV6-5	CAGGQGLSGANVLTF	TGTGCCGGGGGACAGGGGCTCTCTGGGGCCAACGTCCTGACTTTC
TRBJ2-3	NA	NA	TRBV3-1/TRBV3-2	CASSQARDTQYF	TGTGCCAGCAGCCAAGCCAGAGATACGCAGTATTTT
TRBJ2-7	NA	NA	TRBV6-5	CASSDQLGPSEQYF	TGTGCCAGCAGCGACCAACTGGGCCCGTCCGAGCAGTACTTC
TRBJ2-7	NA	NA	TRBV7-9	CASSLGYGGKSVTQEYF	TGTGCCAGCAGCTTAGGTTACGGCGGGAAGAGCGTCACTCAGGAGTACTTC
TRBJ2-7	once	NA	TRBV11-3	CASSRGVEYEQYF	TGTGCCAGCAGCAGGGGTGTGGAATACGAGCAGTACTTC
TRBJ2-1	NA	TRBD2	TRBV10-3	CAINGGSSYNEQFF	TGTGCCATCAACGGCGGGAGCTCCTACAATGAGCAGTTCTTC
TRBJ2-1	NA	NA	TRBV11-3	CASSSSGTPDEQFF	TGTGCCAGCAGCTCAAGCGGAACCCCTGATGAGCAGTTCTTC
TRBJ2-5	once	TRBD2	TRBV5-1	CASSLGTSGQETQYF	TGCGCCAGCAGCTTGGGGACTAGCGGCCAAGAGACCCAGTACTTC
TRBJ2-7	NA	TRBD2	TRBV5-1	CASSFPTSGRAGYEYEQYF	TGCGCCAGCAGCTTCCCGACTAGCGGGAGGGCCGGGTACGAGTACGAGCAGTACTTC
TRBJ2-1	NA	TRBD2	TRBV19	CASSLGAGPYNEQFF	TGTGCCAGTAGTCTCGGAGCGGGGCCATACAATGAGCAGTTCTTC
TRBJ2-7	NA	TRBD2	TRBV9	CASSVGSGRGEQYF	TGTGCCAGCAGCGTAGGGAGCGGGAGAGGCGAGCAGTACTTC